Listed here are 23 T cell receptor beta chains from one sample, sequenced in a study of T cell responses to AZD1222 COVID-19 vaccine. Clones were read by immunoSEQ multiplex PCR, and TCRdb kept only the in-frame ones, dropping some. This sample has 95,000 to 150,000 clones, with about 90% found just once. The sample consisted of peripheral blood, taken on day 0 of AZD1222 vaccination. The receptor set was obtained from an adult in good health.

The chain carries TRBV2 and TRBJ2-3; D is unresolved. Germline values: CDR1 SNHLY, CDR2 FYNNEI. The CDR3 contains 12 residues. With 1 base removed from V and 6 bases from J, the gap between germline ends came to 5 bases. CDR3 residues: CASSEGADTQYF. Here the CDR3 DNA reads TGTGCCAGCAGTGAAGGCGCCGATACGCAGTATTTT.

The V and J genes are TRBV11-3 and TRBJ2-7, with 7 bases fitting TRBD1. V shed 3 bases, J shed 6 bases, and the junction held 11 bases outside the gene matches. This CDR3 has 15 amino acids. Germline V lookup: CDR1 SGHNT, CDR2 YENEEA. CDR3 sequence reads: CASSFWTGTIGEQYF. CDR3 sequence (DNA): TGTGCCAGCAGCTTCTGGACAGGCACAATCGGCGAGCAGTACTTC.

This clone was observed once. The chain links TRBV7-6 to TRBJ2-3; D is ambiguous. This CDR3 has 15 amino acids. Germline values: CDR1 SGHVS, CDR2 FNYEAQ. Trimming left V 3 bases short and J 1 base short, with 11 bases between. For the CDR3, the DNA is TGTGCCAGCAGCTTGGAGATCGTTCGCACAGATACGCAGTATTTT. It specifies CASSLEIVRTDTQYF.

The chain couples TRBV6-1 to TRBJ1-5, with 7 bases lining up with TRBD1. Germline-derived CDR1 and CDR2 are MNHNS and SASEGT. The CDR3 loop spans 16 amino acids. The V segment lost 4 bases and the J segment 3 bases; nucleotides outside the gene matches: 9. Here the CDR3 DNA reads TGTGCCAGCAGTGTTTTCGGACAGGCAATCAATCAGCCCCAGCATTTT. This codes for CASSVFGQAINQPQHF.

The genes are TRBV11-1 and TRBJ2-3; D gene ambiguous. Germline V gives CDR1 SGHAT, CDR2 FQDESV (reference sequence). V lost 1 base and J lost 5, with 10 bases in between. The CDR3 is made up of 14 amino acids. CDR3 bases: TGTGCCAGCAGCTTAGAGGCCTGGGGAGATACGCAGTATTTT. It yields the protein CASSLEAWGDTQYF. The variable domain in full, completed from reference TRBV11-1 and TRBJ2-3, reads EAEVAQSPRYKITEKSQAVAFWCDPISGHATLYWYRQILGQGPELLVQFQDESVVDDSQLPKDRFSAERLKGVDSTLKIQPAELGDSAMYLCASSLEAWGDTQYFGPGTRLTVL.

On this clone: One end of the junction is discordant with germline, which a read error may explain. This CDR3 is CASSLGDRALF. The DNA for the CDR3 is TGTGCCAGCAGCTTAGGGGACAGGGCCCTTTTT. This chain links TRBV11-2 with TRBJ1-1, with 9 bases fitting TRBD1. The CDR3 runs to 11 residues. From germline, CDR1 is SGHAT and CDR2 FQNNGV.

The chain is built from TRBV6-2 or TRBV6-3 and TRBJ1-2; no definite D call. V was pared by 6 bases and J by 6 bases, with 23 bases between. The CDR3 totals 16 residues. Germline V CDR1 and CDR2: MNHEY, SVGEGT. The CDR3 sequence is CASSPWRTKNKNGYTF. The DNA for the CDR3 is TGTGCCAGCAGCCCTTGGCGTACTAAAAATAAAAATGGCTACACCTTC.

V gene TRBV15 combines with J gene TRBJ2-3; D unclear. Germline V CDR1 and CDR2: LNHNV, YYDKDF (reference sequence). CDR3 length: 14 amino acids. V was cut by 0 bases and J by 3 bases, with 7 bases left in between. CDR3 protein: CATSRDFGTDTQYF. DNA of the CDR3: TGTGCCACCAGCAGAGATTTCGGGACAGATACGCAGTATTTT.

The CDR3 here is CASSSRVRGKGTEAFF. The DNA of the CDR3 is TGTGCCAGCAGTTCTCGTGTCAGGGGGAAAGGAACTGAAGCTTTCTTT. The chain combines TRBV27 with TRBJ1-1; 7 nucleotides agree with TRBD1. From germline, CDR1 is MNHEY and CDR2 SMNVEV (reference sequence). Losses at the gene ends were 4 bases for V and 5 bases for J; bases not matched to a gene: 13. This CDR3 is built from 16 residues.

J is TRBJ2-3 and V is TRBV30, with 8 bases that match TRBD2. The trim removed 3 bases at V and 5 bases at J, leaving 4 bases unmatched. The CDR3 spans 13 residues. Germline V CDR1 and CDR2: GTSNPN, SVGIG (reference sequence). In nucleotides, the CDR3 is TGTGCCTGGAGACTAGCGGCCAGAGATACGCAGTATTTT. Translating gives CAWRLAARDTQYF.

This clone has a handful of counts. The rearrangement links TRBV10-3 to TRBJ2-7, with D maybe TRBD1 (5 bases). Trimming took off 10 bases at V and 3 bases at J, with 19 bases between the two ends. The CDR3 extends over 14 amino acids. Germline CDR1 is ENHRY and CDR2 is SYGVKD. CDR3 nucleotides: TGTGCCACCTCGAAGGAAGGGGCCGTCTACGAGCAGTACTTC. Amino acids: CATSKEGAVYEQYF.

This clone was seen just once. This sample includes further DNA sequences coding for the same CDR3. V is TRBV19 and J is TRBJ2-5, with 14 positions matching TRBD2. The germline CDR1 and CDR2 sequences are LNHDA and SQIVND (reference sequence). The V segment lost 3 bases and the J segment 4 bases; nucleotides outside the gene matches: 4. The CDR3 contains 16 residues. The CDR3, as DNA: TGTGCCAGTAGTATCGGACTAGCGGGGGGAGGAGAGACCCAGTACTTC. Amino acid sequence: CASSIGLAGGGETQYF.

This clone has only a few counts. The chain has TRBV11-3 and TRBJ2-2; D gene ambiguous. Per the germline V gene, CDR1 is SGHNT and CDR2 is YENEEA. The V end lost 0 bases, the J end lost 7 bases, and 9 bases lay between the germline ends. This CDR3 region has 14 residues. CDR3 nucleotides: TGTGCCAGCAGCTTAGATGTAGGGTACGGGGAGCTGTTTTTT. Protein product: CASSLDVGYGELFF.

The chain combines TRBV12-2 with TRBJ1-1. TRBV12-2 is flagged as a pseudogene. This CDR3 is 16 amino acids long. This CDR3 is CASRLGYRGLNTEAFF. Written as DNA, the CDR3 is TGTGCAAGTCGCTTAGGGTACAGGGGACTAAACACTGAAGCTTTCTTT.

This clone occurred a few times. The rearrangement uses TRBV9 and TRBJ2-7; D gene uncertain. This CDR3 has 12 amino acids. Germline CDR1 reads SGDLS; CDR2 reads YYNGEE. V was trimmed by 4 bases and J by 0 bases, leaving 5 bases between them. The CDR3, as DNA: TGTGCCAGCAGCAGCCTCTCCTACGAGCAGTACTTC. Protein product: CASSSLSYEQYF.

V and J are TRBV4-2 and TRBJ2-3; D ambiguous. CDR3 size: 12 residues. V lost 0 bases and J lost 7, with 5 bases in between. The germline V gene encodes CDR1 LGHNA and CDR2 YNFKEQ. The CDR3 nucleotides read TGTGCCAGCAGCCAAGATCCATATACGCAGTATTTT. It is translated as CASSQDPYTQYF.

The V call is TRBV28, the J call TRBJ1-1, with 8 bases matching TRBD1. CDR3 length equals 16 residues. V was pared by 5 bases and J by 3 bases, with 11 bases of the junction left unmatched. The germline V gene has CDR1 MDHEN and CDR2 SYDVKM. This CDR3 reads CASSLTQGALDTEAFF. In DNA form, the CDR3 reads TGTGCCAGCAGTCTAACGCAGGGGGCGTTGGACACTGAAGCTTTCTTT.

V usage is TRBV5-1 and J usage is TRBJ2-3; weak D call: TRBD1 (8 bases). Germline CDR1 and CDR2: SGHRS and YFSETQ. V was trimmed by 3 bases and J by 1 base, leaving 15 bases between them. The CDR3 contains 16 residues. The CDR3 nucleotides are TGCGCCAGCAGCTCTACAGGGGGGGTTGGCACAGATACGCAGTATTTT. Translating it yields CASSSTGGVGTDTQYF.

V is TRBV19 and J is TRBJ2-7; 7 nucleotides agree with TRBD1. The CDR3 consists of 15 residues. V dropped 5 bases and J dropped 1; count of bases not matched to a gene: 8. Per the germline V gene, CDR1 is LNHDA and CDR2 is SQIVND (reference sequence). The CDR3 region has the DNA TGTGCCAGTAGTCCAGGGACAGCCCCTTCCTACGAGCAGTACTTC. Its protein product is CASSPGTAPSYEQYF.

This clone has only one observation. The gene calls are TRBV2 and TRBJ1-4; D might be TRBD1 (5 bases). Germline V lookup: CDR1 SNHLY, CDR2 FYNNEI. V was pared by 11 bases and J by 10 bases, with 20 bases between. This CDR3 has 13 amino acids. The chain's CDR3 is CACTDSHGGKLFF. CDR3 nucleotide sequence: TGTGCCTGTACCGACAGTCATGGGGGAAAACTGTTTTTT.

The chain carries TRBV24-1 and TRBJ2-7; D not certain. CDR3 size: 13 residues. The V and J ends lost 5 bases and 2 bases respectively, with 9 bases between them. Germline assignment: CDR1 KGHDR and CDR2 SFDVKD. CDR3 in DNA: TGTGCCACCAGTGGCACGGTGGCCTACGAGCAGTACTTC. Encoded protein: CATSGTVAYEQYF.

This clone was picked up one time. This chain uses TRBV7-9 with TRBJ1-1; tentative D call: TRBD1 (6 bases). There are 14 residues in the CDR3. Germline CDR1 is SEHNR and CDR2 is FQNEAQ (reference sequence). Trimming cost V 4 bases and J 5 bases, with 14 bases left between them. This CDR3 reads CASSSQRGLTEAFF. CDR3 nucleotides: TGTGCCAGCAGCTCCCAGCGGGGGCTAACTGAAGCTTTCTTT.

V usage is TRBV5-5 and J usage is TRBJ2-3; unclear D gene. Looked up from germline, CDR1 is SGHKS and CDR2 is YYEKEE (reference sequence). This CDR3 region has 11 residues. The V end was cut by 5 bases, the J end by 8 bases, with 9 bases between. The CDR3 loop is CASRLESTQYF. For the CDR3, the DNA is TGTGCCAGCAGACTTGAGAGTACGCAGTATTTT.